This T cell receptor beta chain was captured by sequencing in a study of Tregs in tolerant kidney transplant recipients (dated 2019 in TCRdb). Some background on the complete study: TCRbeta sequencing was used in the study to identify donor-specific regulatory T cells before combined kidney and bone marrow transplantation, and the identified cells were then tracked after transplant. TCRbeta repertoire sequencing was used in a few healthy controls to compare several ways of expanding Tregs specific for an allogeneic donor. What the study reported, not specific to this receptor: Biological reproducibility was not examined directly, but technical replication error appeared to be minimal. The most biologically relevant and donor-specific TCRbeta repertoire appeared to be identified by expanding Tregs with activated donor B cells. The study was limited by small patient numbers, and the findings need validation in larger populations and under other immunosuppression protocols.

Unstimulated Tregs (CD4+CD25+CD127-), CD4+ non-Tregs (CD4+CD25-), CD4 and CD8 cells were FACS-sorted from thawed PBMCs. Healthy control blood came either as purchased buffy coats or from healthy volunteers. Healthy control blood was separated into PBMCs by Ficoll density gradient and cryopreserved, and patient PBMCs were collected both before and after transplant. To note about this clone: The target of this receptor is not known. No base-level quality is on record; no much larger clone is a single base apart.

For TCRbeta CDR3 sequencing, genomic DNA was extracted from sorted cells using the QIAGEN DNeasy Blood and Tissue Kit. High-throughput TCRbeta CDR3 sequencing, which included PCR amplification with bias correction and internal controls, was done commercially through immunoSEQ. The study's processing was this. A unique productive TCRbeta sequence was defined by the CDR3 nucleotide sequence when primers matched, and otherwise by the CDR3 amino acid sequence together with the Vbeta and Jbeta genes. To correct sorting error, sequences shared between sorted populations at a frequency ratio of 2:1 or less were removed; the rest were assigned to the higher population. Sequences were defined as donor-reactive when expanded at least 5-fold in CFSE-low cells versus unstimulated cells and present at a frequency of at least 0.01% in CFSE-low cells. Jensen-Shannon divergence calculated on the top 100 TCRbeta sequences ranked by frequency was used to measure repertoire divergence. When a sample had multiple sequencing runs, each run was corrected for sorting error separately and the runs were then pooled. TCRdb provides this immuneACCESS table in a form limited to in-frame rearrangements. Some clones are lacking; in checked studies, under half of them reflect an unresolved V gene, and why the rest are absent is not known. The V and J calls and clone size were taken over from that table, and D and trimming were inferred from the DNA. Across this sample there are around 120,000 clones, with 85% to 95% seen only once. The top ten clones comprise roughly 0.63% of the sample.

There are 17 amino acids in the CDR3, from cysteine to phenylalanine inclusive. The kept DNA is CDR3 alone, 51 bases in frame from the first base. What was sequenced was CD4+ T cells from blood. The receptor chain draws on TRBV21-1 and TRBJ2-5; the table names TRBD1, a call not compared with the DNA. TRBV21-1 is a pseudogene segment. The sequence was collected from a human donor in good health. CDR3 region: CASSKPPFTGDQETQYF. Read as DNA, the sequence is TGTGCCAGCAGCAAGCCCCCTTTCACAGGGGATCAAGAGACCCAGTACTTC.